This T cell receptor beta chain was found in a study of CD8 T cells in Susac syndrome. CDR3 length equals 14 residues. Germline CDR1 is SGDLS and CDR2 is YYNGEE. V was clipped by 3 bases and J by 2 bases, with 9 bases between them. From blood CD8+ and CD4+ T cells, the TCR beta chain was sequenced. Relapsing-remitting disease, either stable or active, was present in the treatment-naive patients who were the multiple sclerosis controls. Random-hexamer reverse transcription was applied to roughly 0.5 to 1 ug RNA. TCRdb processed the immunoSEQ multiplex PCR reads anew with MiXCR; each CDR3 protein has one entry. The sample includes some 300,000 distinct CDR3 sequences, about 91% of them seen just once.

This sequence was found in a human donor with multiple sclerosis. Input material: CD8+ T cells from PBMCs. The chain has TRBV9 and TRBJ1-5; D is unclear. CDR3 sequence: CASSGGFGNQPQHF. CDR3 DNA sequence: TGTGCCAGCAGCGGAGGTTTCGGCAATCAGCCCCAGCATTTT.